This is a list of T cell receptor beta chains from one sample in a study of vaccination and CD4 T cells after COVID-19. TCRdb re-called the PCR reads through MiXCR, storing one row per CDR3 protein. Of roughly 14,000 distinct CDR3 sequences listed, approximately 60% are singletons. No antigen is known for these receptors. Sequenced: CD4+ T cells from blood, cultured in vitro. The receptors shown here come from a human donor who had recovered from COVID-19. The CDR3 runs from the conserved cysteine through the conserved F or W. A D gene is named only where the DNA matches it firmly. Size is omitted from some rows. Given values are once, few, many or a class for expanded clones.

cdr3_nt: TGTGCCAGCAGTTTTGGGGGCAGCGCGAACACCGGGGAGCTGTTTTTT
cdr3_aa: CASSFGGSANTGELFF
d_call: -
clone_size: -
v_call: TRBV28
j_call: TRBJ2-2

cdr3_nt: TGTGCCAGCAGCTTAAATCCTGGAATAGAGACCCAGTACTTC
cdr3_aa: CASSLNPGIETQYF
d_call: -
clone_size: -
v_call: TRBV7-3
j_call: TRBJ2-5

cdr3_nt: TGTGCCAGTAGTCGACAGTCCAGGGGTTCCTACGAGCAGTACTTC
cdr3_aa: CASSRQSRGSYEQYF
d_call: -
clone_size: -
v_call: TRBV19
j_call: TRBJ2-7

cdr3_nt: TGTGCCAGCAGCTTAACTGGCTACGACGAGCAGTACTTC
cdr3_aa: CASSLTGYDEQYF
d_call: -
clone_size: -
v_call: TRBV7-3
j_call: TRBJ2-7

cdr3_nt: TGTGCCAGCAGCAACGTGCTAGACCAAGAGACCCAGTACTTC
cdr3_aa: CASSNVLDQETQYF
d_call: -
clone_size: -
v_call: TRBV21-1
j_call: TRBJ2-5

cdr3_nt: TGCAGTGCTAGAGGGGCGGGACAAACGAAAAATCAGCCCCAGCATTTT
cdr3_aa: CSARGAGQTKNQPQHF
d_call: -
clone_size: -
v_call: TRBV20-1
j_call: TRBJ1-5

cdr3_nt: TGTGCCAGCCACTTCGGAACCGGGCCCGGGGAGCTGTTTTTT
cdr3_aa: CASHFGTGPGELFF
d_call: -
clone_size: -
v_call: TRBV7-9
j_call: TRBJ2-2

cdr3_nt: TGTGCCAGCAGCTTAATAACAGGGAGTATGGAGACCCAGTACTTC
cdr3_aa: CASSLITGSMETQYF
d_call: -
clone_size: few
v_call: TRBV7-2
j_call: TRBJ2-5

cdr3_nt: TGTGCCAGCAGCTCCGGGACTAGCGGGAGATACGAGCAGTACTTC
cdr3_aa: CASSSGTSGRYEQYF
d_call: TRBD2
clone_size: -
v_call: TRBV5-4
j_call: TRBJ2-7

cdr3_nt: TGTGCCAGTAGTCGTGAGTTGGGGAGCTCCTATAATTCACCCCTCCACTTT
cdr3_aa: CASSRELGSSYNSPLHF
d_call: -
clone_size: -
v_call: TRBV19
j_call: TRBJ1-6

cdr3_nt: TGTGCCAGCTCTCCCACCAGGGATCAGCCCCAGCATTTT
cdr3_aa: CASSPTRDQPQHF
d_call: -
clone_size: few
v_call: TRBV18
j_call: TRBJ1-5

cdr3_nt: TGTGCCAGCAGGGGACAGGGGTACCGTGGAGAGACCCAGTACTTC
cdr3_aa: CASRGQGYRGETQYF
d_call: TRBD1
clone_size: once
v_call: TRBV28
j_call: TRBJ2-5

cdr3_nt: TGTGCCAGCAGCGCCGACAGCCCCACAGATACGCAGTATTTT
cdr3_aa: CASSADSPTDTQYF
d_call: -
clone_size: once
v_call: TRBV2
j_call: TRBJ2-3

cdr3_nt: TGTGCCAGCAGCTTAGGCGGTGGGGAGCAGTACTTC
cdr3_aa: CASSLGGGEQYF
d_call: -
clone_size: -
v_call: TRBV11-2
j_call: TRBJ2-7

cdr3_nt: TGTGCCACCAGCGGTTACCTCGGTACAGGGCTAGAGACCCAGTACTTC
cdr3_aa: CATSGYLGTGLETQYF
d_call: -
clone_size: -
v_call: TRBV15
j_call: TRBJ2-5

cdr3_nt: TGTGCCAGCGGGGCGTCTAGCGGGAGCAATGAGCAGTTCTTC
cdr3_aa: CASGASSGSNEQFF
d_call: TRBD2
clone_size: -
v_call: TRBV6-1
j_call: TRBJ2-1

cdr3_nt: TGTGCCACCAGCAGAGACCGGATAACCGGGGAGCTGTTTTTT
cdr3_aa: CATSRDRITGELFF
d_call: -
clone_size: few
v_call: TRBV15
j_call: TRBJ2-2

cdr3_nt: TGTGCCAGCAGCCAGCGCGGGCCGACGGTCTCTGGAAACACCATATATTTT
cdr3_aa: CASSQRGPTVSGNTIYF
d_call: -
clone_size: -
v_call: TRBV16
j_call: TRBJ1-3

cdr3_nt: TGCGCCAGCAGCTCCCCTAGCGGGAGCATCACAGATACGCAGTATTTT
cdr3_aa: CASSSPSGSITDTQYF
d_call: TRBD2
clone_size: -
v_call: TRBV4-1
j_call: TRBJ2-3

cdr3_nt: TGCAGCTCCGGGACCGCTCTACCCGGAGAGACCCAGTACTTC
cdr3_aa: CSSGTALPGETQYF
d_call: -
clone_size: few
v_call: TRBV20-1
j_call: TRBJ2-5

cdr3_nt: TGTGCCAGCAGCACAGGGTACGAGCAGTACTTC
cdr3_aa: CASSTGYEQYF
d_call: -
clone_size: -
v_call: TRBV2
j_call: TRBJ2-7

cdr3_nt: TGTGCCAGCAGCTTGAACCGGGAGACAAACATTCAGTACTTC
cdr3_aa: CASSLNRETNIQYF
d_call: -
clone_size: -
v_call: TRBV11-3
j_call: TRBJ2-4

cdr3_nt: TGTGCCAGCAGCTTAGACCCCCAAGGGACCCAGTACTTC
cdr3_aa: CASSLDPQGTQYF
d_call: -
clone_size: -
v_call: TRBV7-2
j_call: TRBJ2-5

cdr3_nt: TGTGCCAGCAGCCAAGACAGGACCGGACTAGCGGTCACAGATACGCAGTATTTT
cdr3_aa: CASSQDRTGLAVTDTQYF
d_call: -
clone_size: -
v_call: TRBV21-1
j_call: TRBJ2-3